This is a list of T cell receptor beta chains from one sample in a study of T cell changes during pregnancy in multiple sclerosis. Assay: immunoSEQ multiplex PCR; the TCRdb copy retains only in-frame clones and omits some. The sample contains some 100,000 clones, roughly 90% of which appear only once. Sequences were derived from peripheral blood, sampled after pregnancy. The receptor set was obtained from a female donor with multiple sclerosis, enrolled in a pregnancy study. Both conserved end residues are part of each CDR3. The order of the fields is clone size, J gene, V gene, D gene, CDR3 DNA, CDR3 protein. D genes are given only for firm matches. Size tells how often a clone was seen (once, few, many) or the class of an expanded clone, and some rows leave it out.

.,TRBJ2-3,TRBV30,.,TGTGCCTGGAGTGTACGTGGCAGGGGAAACACAGATACGCAGTATTTT,CAWSVRGRGNTDTQYF
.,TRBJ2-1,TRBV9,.,TGTGCCAGCAGCGTAGGACTGACCTACAATGAGCAGTTCTTC,CASSVGLTYNEQFF
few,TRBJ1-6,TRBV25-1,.,TGTGCCAGCAGTCAATCCAGCTATAATTCACCCCTCCACTTT,CASSQSSYNSPLHF
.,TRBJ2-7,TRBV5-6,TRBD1,TGTGCCAGCAGCCCGAGGTGGGCACAGGGGGTACTCGCGTACGAGCAGTACTTC,CASSPRWAQGVLAYEQYF
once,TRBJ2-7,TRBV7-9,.,TGTGCCAGCAGCTTTGGGGCGGAGGGGTACGAGCAGTACTTC,CASSFGAEGYEQYF
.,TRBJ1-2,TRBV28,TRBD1,TGTGCCAGCGTAACGACAGGGAACTATGGCTACACCTTC,CASVTTGNYGYTF
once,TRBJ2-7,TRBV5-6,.,TGTGCCAGCAGCTTGAAGAGTTTGACTCAAACCTACGAGCAGTACTTC,CASSLKSLTQTYEQYF
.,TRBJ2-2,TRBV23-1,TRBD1,TGCGCCAGCATGCCAACAGGGGGCAACACCGGGGAGCTGTTTTTT,CASMPTGGNTGELFF
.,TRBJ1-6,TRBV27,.,TGTGCCAGCAGTCCCACGGGGTGGAATTCACCCCTCCACTTT,CASSPTGWNSPLHF
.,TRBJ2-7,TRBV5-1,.,TGCGCCAGCAGCTTTGTGCGGGGGGACAGGGTGGCCTACGAGCAGTACTTC,CASSFVRGDRVAYEQYF
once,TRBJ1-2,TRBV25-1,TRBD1,TGTGCCAGCAGTGAATATTGGGCAGGGGGCCACTATGGCTACACCTTC,CASSEYWAGGHYGYTF
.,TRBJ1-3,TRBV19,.,TGTGCCAGTACCGAGGTGACGAGGAGTGGAAACACCATATATTTT,CASTEVTRSGNTIYF
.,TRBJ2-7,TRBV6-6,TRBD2,TGTGCCAGCAGCCACGGGGAGGGCGGGAGGGCCTACGAGCAGTACTTC,CASSHGEGGRAYEQYF
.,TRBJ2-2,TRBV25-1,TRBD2,TGTGCCAGCACCGAATCGGCTAGCGGGGCCGGGGAGCTGTTTTTT,CASTESASGAGELFF
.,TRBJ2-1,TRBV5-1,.,TGCGCCAGCAGCTTGAATACTCGAGGGATAAACAATGAGCAGTTCTTC,CASSLNTRGINNEQFF
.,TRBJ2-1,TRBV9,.,TGTGCCAGCAGCGTAGGGTTCGCGGGAACGTCCCACAATGAGCAGTTCTTC,CASSVGFAGTSHNEQFF
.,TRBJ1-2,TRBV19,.,TGTGCCAGTAGTATACGGGGGGCTGACTATGGCTACACCTTC,CASSIRGADYGYTF
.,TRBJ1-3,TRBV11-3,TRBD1,TGTGCCAGCAGCCCCTGGGGACAGGAATCGCATGGAAACACCATATATTTT,CASSPWGQESHGNTIYF
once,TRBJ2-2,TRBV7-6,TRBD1,TGTGCCAGCAGCTTAGCGCTTCGGGACAGGGGGCCCTTTTCCACCGGGGAGCTGTTTTTT,CASSLALRDRGPFSTGELFF
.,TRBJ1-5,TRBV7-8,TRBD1,TGTGCCAGCAGCTTAGCGGCAGGGGGTGAATATAGCAATCAGCCCCAGCATTTT,CASSLAAGGEYSNQPQHF
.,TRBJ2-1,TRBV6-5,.,TGTGCCAGCAGGATCGGGGCCTACAATGAGCAGTTCTTC,CASRIGAYNEQFF
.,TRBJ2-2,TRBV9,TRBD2,TGTGCCAGTACTAGCGCAGATTTTAACACCGGGGAGCTGTTTTTT,CASTSADFNTGELFF
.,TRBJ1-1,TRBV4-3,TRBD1,TGCGCCAGCAGCCAGGATAGGACAGGGAGAGTCGAAGCTTTCTTT,CASSQDRTGRVEAFF
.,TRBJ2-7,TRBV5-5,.,TGTGCCAGCAGCTTGGCTCCGGGAGCCGCCTACGAGCAGTACTTC,CASSLAPGAAYEQYF
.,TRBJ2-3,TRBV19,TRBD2,TGTGCCAGTAGTATTCTAGCGGGGACGGGAGATACGCAGTATTTT,CASSILAGTGDTQYF
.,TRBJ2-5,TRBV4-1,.,TGCGCCAGCAGCCAGAACAGTGGGGGGGAGACCCAGTACTTC,CASSQNSGGETQYF
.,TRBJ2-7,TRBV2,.,TGTGCCACCCGGACAGTCCCCTCCTACGAGCAGTACTTC,CATRTVPSYEQYF
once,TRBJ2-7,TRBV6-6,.,TGTGCCAGCAGTTACGGACACCTTAGGTACGAGCAGTACTTC,CASSYGHLRYEQYF